These 31 T cell receptor beta chains came from one sample sequenced in a study of beta chain features in type 1 diabetes. Every bit of the isolated RNA underwent reverse transcription, so sequencing read expressed TCRB transcripts. The assay was immunoSEQ multiplex PCR, and TCRdb's table has in-frame clones only and misses some. The table includes about 620,000 clones, about a sixth detected once. Sequenced sample: naive CD4+ T cells from blood. The receptor source for this set is a man between 18 and 35 years old in good health.

The chain carries TRBV7-9 and TRBJ1-5; D ambiguous. This CDR3 region has 15 residues. Germline assignment: CDR1 SEHNR and CDR2 FQNEAQ (reference sequence). V shed 8 bases and J shed 0 bases, with 14 bases lying between them. CDR3 bases: TGTGCCAGCTCCCCGGGGATTTCTAGCAATCAGCCCCAGCATTTT. This translates into CASSPGISSNQPQHF.

This clone occurred a few times. V gene TRBV7-2 combines with J gene TRBJ2-2, with D perhaps being TRBD1 or TRBD2 (5 bases each). Trimming shortened V by 5 bases and J by 6 bases, and 13 bases separated the two germline ends. The germline V gene encodes CDR1 SGHTA and CDR2 FQGNSA. The CDR3 runs to 14 residues. In nucleotides, the CDR3 is TGTGCCAGCAGCCGGGACGGCGGCGCCGGGGAGCTGTTTTTT. Translating gives CASSRDGGAGELFF. Based on the CDR3 plus reference TRBV7-2 and TRBJ2-2, the full variable domain is GAGVSQSPSNKVTEKGKDVELRCDPISGHTALYWYRQSLGQGLEFLIYFQGNSAPDKSGLPSDRFSAERTGGSVSTLTIQRTQQEDSAVYLCASSRDGGAGELFFGEGSRLTVL.

This clone turned up a few times. The genes are TRBV7-2 and TRBJ2-2; 8 bases are shared with TRBD1. CDR3 length equals 16 residues. Losses at the gene ends were 4 bases for V and 4 bases for J; bases not matched to a gene: 8. Germline assignment: CDR1 SGHTA and CDR2 FQGNSA. CDR3 in DNA: TGTGCCAGCAGCTCCAGGACAGGGCTAACCACCGGGGAGCTGTTTTTT. Its translation is CASSSRTGLTTGELFF.

Here the CDR3 DNA reads TGCACCAGCATCTGGACTAGCGGGGGGTACGGCTCCTACGAGCAGTACTTC. Translated: CTSIWTSGGYGSYEQYF. The chain carries TRBV1 and TRBJ2-7; the tabulated D call, TRBD2, remains unverified against the DNA. TRBV1 is recorded as a pseudogene. The CDR3 runs 17 residues.

The CDR3 spells CASNRYRGGNYEQYF. For the CDR3, the DNA is TGTGCCAGCAATAGGTACAGGGGGGGAAACTACGAGCAGTACTTC. The J gene is TRBJ2-7, the V gene TRBV6-5; possibly TRBD1 for D (8 bases). Germline V gene lookup returns CDR1 MNHEY and CDR2 SVGAGI. Trimming removed 7 bases at V and 3 bases at J, with 19 bases between. This CDR3 region has 15 residues.

This clone was seen a few times. The rearrangement uses TRBV5-5 and TRBJ1-2, with no clear D. The CDR3 sequence is 14 residues long. V dropped 1 base and J dropped 2 bases, with 9 bases sitting between them. The germline gives CDR1 SGHKS, CDR2 YYEKEE (reference sequence). CDR3 in DNA: TGTGCCAGCAGCTTGCCCGGAGCCAACTATGGCTACACCTTC. Translation gives CASSLPGANYGYTF.

This clone was detected a few times. Other DNA sequences from this sample encode an identical CDR3 as well. The genes are TRBV9 and TRBJ1-1; D uncertain. The CDR3 consists of 12 residues. The V end lost 2 bases, the J end lost 4 bases, and 6 bases lay between the germline ends. CDR1 and CDR2 from the germline V gene are SGDLS and YYNGEE. CDR3 sequence: CASSVAGTEAFF. The CDR3 DNA follows: TGTGCCAGCAGCGTCGCGGGCACTGAAGCTTTCTTT.

This clone was seen only a few times. V gene TRBV20-1 combines with J gene TRBJ1-2; D not certain. Germline CDR1 is DFQATT and CDR2 is SNEGSKA (reference sequence). This CDR3 contains 11 residues. The CDR3 loop is CTLAANYGYTF. The CDR3, as DNA: TGCACCCTCGCAGCCAACTATGGCTACACCTTC.

In its sample, this clone was seen a few times. The genes are TRBV5-1 and TRBJ2-7; D unresolved. The V end lost 4 bases, the J end lost 2 bases, and 10 bases lay between the germline ends. Germline V gene lookup returns CDR1 SGHRS and CDR2 YFSETQ. This CDR3 region has 13 residues. The DNA for the CDR3 is TGCGCCAGCAGCAACAACAGCCCCTACGAGCAGTACTTC. Translating it yields CASSNNSPYEQYF.

The chain joins TRBV28 to TRBJ2-2; D gene ambiguous. This CDR3 region has 16 residues. Trimming took off 4 bases at V and 0 bases at J, with 12 bases between the two ends. Germline CDR1 and CDR2: MDHEN and SYDVKM. The DNA of the CDR3 is TGTGCCAGCAGTTCACCCCCTAACTCGAACACCGGGGAGCTGTTTTTT. Residues: CASSSPPNSNTGELFF.

The chain is built from TRBV7-3 and TRBJ2-2; no firm D call. With 4 bases removed from V and 5 bases from J, the gap between germline ends came to 14 bases. CDR1 and CDR2 from the germline V gene are SGHTA and FQGTGA. The CDR3 length is 15 residues. DNA of the CDR3: TGTGCCAGCAGCTACGCGGCCCTGAGAACCGGGGAGCTGTTTTTT. Translated: CASSYAALRTGELFF.

This clone was detected only a few times. The chain couples TRBV11-2 to TRBJ1-2, with 9 bases that match TRBD1. CDR1 and CDR2 from the germline V gene are SGHAT and FQNNGV. Germline trimming cut 5 bases from V and 8 bases from J; bases unmatched to any gene: 12. The CDR3 loop spans 15 amino acids. In DNA form, the CDR3 reads TGTGCCAGCAGCCCGGACACGGGACAGGGAACAGGCTACACCTTC. Its protein is CASSPDTGQGTGYTF.

The CDR3 DNA reads TGCAGTGCAATCCCTGATCAGCCCCAGCATTTT. The encoded protein is CSAIPDQPQHF. The V gene is TRBV20-1, the J gene TRBJ1-5, with no clear D. Germline CDR1 reads DFQATT; CDR2 reads SNEGSKA (reference sequence). The CDR3 extends over 11 amino acids. Trimming shortened V by 6 bases and J by 5 bases, and 8 bases separated the two germline ends.

This clone showed up just a few times. The V call is TRBV28, the J call TRBJ1-2; no reliable D call. Germline lookup yields CDR1 MDHEN and CDR2 SYDVKM. V lost 3 bases, J lost 8 bases, and 10 bases lay in between. This CDR3 comprises 12 residues. CDR3 in amino acids: CASSFHAMGYTF. CDR3 in DNA: TGTGCCAGCAGTTTCCATGCCATGGGCTACACCTTC.

Only a few counts were recorded for this clone. This rearrangement joins TRBV25-1 to TRBJ1-3; D is perhaps TRBD1 (5 bases). Trimming took 5 bases from V and 0 from J, leaving 14 bases between them. This CDR3 has 16 residues. The V gene's germline CDR1 is MGHDK and CDR2 SYGVNS. The CDR3: CASSTGGRNSGNTIYF. CDR3 in DNA: TGTGCCAGCAGTACCGGGGGACGGAACTCTGGAAACACCATATATTTT.

This clone was seen only a few times. This CDR3 is CASSYRGNTEAFF. The CDR3 DNA sequence: TGCGCCAGCAGCTACAGGGGGAACACTGAAGCTTTCTTT. The genes are TRBV4-3 and TRBJ1-1; TRBD1 agrees at 7 bases. Germline V gene data show CDR1 as LGHNA and CDR2 as YSLEER. This CDR3 comprises 13 residues. The trim removed 5 bases at V and 1 base at J, leaving 1 base unmatched.

There are a few counts of this clone. The V and J genes are TRBV20-1 and TRBJ2-7; no definite D call. V was trimmed by 6 bases and J by 6 bases, leaving 12 bases between them. This CDR3 contains 11 residues. Per the germline V gene, CDR1 is DFQATT and CDR2 is SNEGSKA (reference sequence). CDR3 in DNA: TGCAGTGCCTCAGTCCTCGCCGAGCAGTACTTC. Residues: CSASVLAEQYF.

This chain connects TRBV15 to TRBJ2-7, with D maybe TRBD1 (6 bases). Germline V gene lookup returns CDR1 LNHNV and CDR2 YYDKDF (reference sequence). This CDR3 region has 15 residues. V dropped 0 bases and J dropped 5 bases, with 14 bases sitting between them. The CDR3: CATSRDLARGDEQYF. The CDR3 coding sequence is TGTGCCACCAGCAGAGATTTAGCCAGGGGCGACGAGCAGTACTTC.

The V call is TRBV10-3, the J call TRBJ1-5; maybe TRBD1 (5 bases). V gave up 2 bases and J gave up 2 bases, with 13 bases separating them. CDR3 length: 16 amino acids. The germline CDR1 and CDR2 sequences are ENHRY and SYGVKD. The CDR3 reads CAISEGGGGGNQPQHF. In nucleotides, the CDR3 is TGTGCCATCAGTGAGGGCGGCGGGGGTGGCAATCAGCCCCAGCATTTT.

The chain recombines TRBV7-9 with TRBJ2-1, with TRBD1 identical over 11 bases. CDR1 is SEHNR, CDR2 FQNEAQ, per germline (reference sequence). Losses at the gene ends were 4 bases for V and 6 bases for J; bases not matched to a gene: 5. The length of the CDR3 is 15 residues. The CDR3 nucleotides read TGTGCCAGCAGCTGGAGGGGACAGGGGGGCAATGAGCAGTTCTTC. This encodes CASSWRGQGGNEQFF.

This clone was counted only a few times. This chain connects TRBV5-1 to TRBJ2-1; TRBD2 matches at 7 bases. This CDR3 is built from 16 residues. CDR1 SGHRS and CDR2 YFSETQ come from the germline V gene. V gave up 3 bases and J gave up 7 bases; unmatched junction bases: 13. The CDR3 reads CASSWESGSGLNEQFF. The DNA for the CDR3 is TGCGCCAGCAGCTGGGAGTCGGGTAGCGGGCTTAATGAGCAGTTCTTC.

This chain uses TRBV29-1 with TRBJ2-3, with a weak D call TRBD1 (6 bases). The germline V gene encodes CDR1 SQVTM and CDR2 ANQGSEA. There are 12 residues in the CDR3. DNA for the CDR3: TGCAGTGCCGCCAGGGGTGACGATACGCAGTATTTT. It specifies CSAARGDDTQYF.

This clone was detected only a few times. The V and J genes are TRBV7-2 and TRBJ2-1, with 8 bases fitting TRBD2. With V trimmed by 5 bases and J by 16 bases, 10 bases remained unmatched. The germline gives CDR1 SGHTA, CDR2 FQGNSA. This CDR3 contains 12 residues. The CDR3 region has the DNA TGTGCCAGCAGCCATGGGGGACTAGGTAAATTCTTC. Its protein is CASSHGGLGKFF.

In this sample, this clone turned up a few times. The genes are TRBV28 and TRBJ1-1; the D is unclear. The CDR3 is 11 amino acids. CDR1 and CDR2 from the germline V gene are MDHEN and SYDVKM. Trimming removed 10 bases from V and 2 bases from J, with 8 bases in between. CDR3 DNA: TGTGCCACCAAACAAAACACTGAAGCTTTCTTT. It codes for CATKQNTEAFF.

Comment on this clone: The sample carries other DNA sequences with the same CDR3. This chain links TRBV18 with TRBJ1-5, with TRBD1 as a possible D gene (5 bases). From germline, CDR1 is KGHSH and CDR2 LQKENI. V lost 6 bases and J lost 1, with 10 bases in between. The CDR3 is 14 residues long. CDR3 coding DNA: TGTGCCAGCTCCGGCCAGGGAAGCAATCAGCCCCAGCATTTT. It encodes CASSGQGSNQPQHF.

The J gene is TRBJ2-1, the V gene TRBV7-2; D is possibly TRBD2 (5 bases). V was shortened by 5 bases and J by 6 bases, with 8 bases between the two germline ends. Germline assignment: CDR1 SGHTA and CDR2 FQGNSA. The CDR3 loop spans 12 amino acids. DNA for the CDR3: TGTGCCAGCAGCCCGGCGGGCAATGAGCAGTTCTTC. Protein product: CASSPAGNEQFF. Together with reference TRBV7-2 and TRBJ2-1, the CDR3 gives the full variable domain: GAGVSQSPSNKVTEKGKDVELRCDPISGHTALYWYRQSLGQGLEFLIYFQGNSAPDKSGLPSDRFSAERTGGSVSTLTIQRTQQEDSAVYLCASSPAGNEQFFGPGTRLTVL.

J is TRBJ2-5 and V is TRBV6-5, with D uncertain. This CDR3 comprises 15 residues. Trimming pared 0 bases from V and 3 bases from J, leaving 11 bases between. The germline V gene encodes CDR1 MNHEY and CDR2 SVGAGI. CDR3 sequence: CASSYSRPDKETQYF. As DNA, the CDR3 is TGTGCCAGCAGTTACTCAAGGCCCGACAAAGAGACCCAGTACTTC.

The chain couples TRBV5-5 to TRBJ2-5; no reliable D call. The CDR3 has 15 amino acids. Trimming left V 0 bases short and J 7 bases short, with 16 bases between. Germline loops: CDR1 SGHKS, CDR2 YYEKEE (reference sequence). CDR3 DNA: TGTGCCAGCAGCTTGGCCGCGGCAGCGTTTGGGACCCAGTACTTC. Translating it yields CASSLAAAAFGTQYF.

This chain joins TRBV30 and TRBJ2-1, with TRBD1 matching 8 bases. This CDR3 is built from 14 residues. Germline V gene sequence: CDR1 GTSNPN, CDR2 SVGIG (reference sequence). The ends lost 4 bases at V and 3 bases at J; junction bases unmatched: 5. The CDR3 spells CAWKRTGLYNEQFF. The CDR3 bases are TGTGCCTGGAAAAGGACAGGGCTCTACAATGAGCAGTTCTTC.

In this sample, this clone turned up a few times. This rearrangement joins TRBV7-9 to TRBJ2-7; no clear D gene. Germline CDR1 SEHNR, CDR2 FQNEAQ (reference sequence). The germline V and J ends were trimmed by 1 base and 6 bases, with 13 bases remaining between them. There are 14 residues in the CDR3. The CDR3 coding sequence is TGTGCCAGCAGCTTAGAAGGGATATTTGGCGAGCAGTACTTC. The encoded protein is CASSLEGIFGEQYF.

This clone was counted a few times. J is TRBJ2-1 and V is TRBV4-1; a possible D gene is TRBD1 (6 bases). Trimming took off 5 bases at V and 10 bases at J, with 15 bases between the two ends. Germline lookup yields CDR1 MGHRA and CDR2 YSYEKL. This CDR3 spans 13 amino acids. CDR3 nucleotides: TGCGCCAGCAGCACGCCGACAGGCGGCGAGCAGTTCTTC. It specifies CASSTPTGGEQFF.